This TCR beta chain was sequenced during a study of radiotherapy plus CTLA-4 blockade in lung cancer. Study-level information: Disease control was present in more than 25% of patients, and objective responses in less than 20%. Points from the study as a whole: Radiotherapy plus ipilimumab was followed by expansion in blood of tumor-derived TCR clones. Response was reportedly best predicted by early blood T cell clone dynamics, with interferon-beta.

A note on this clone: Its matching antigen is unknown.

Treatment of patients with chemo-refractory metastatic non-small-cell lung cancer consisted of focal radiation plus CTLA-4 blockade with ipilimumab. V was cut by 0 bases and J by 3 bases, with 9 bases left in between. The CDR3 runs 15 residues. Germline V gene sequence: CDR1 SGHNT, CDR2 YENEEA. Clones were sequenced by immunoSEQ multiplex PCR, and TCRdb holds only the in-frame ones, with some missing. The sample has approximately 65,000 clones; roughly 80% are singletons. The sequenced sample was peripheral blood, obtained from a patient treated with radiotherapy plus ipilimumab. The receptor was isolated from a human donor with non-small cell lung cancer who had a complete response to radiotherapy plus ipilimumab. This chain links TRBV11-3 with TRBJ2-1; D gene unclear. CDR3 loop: CASSLDGRLYNEQFF. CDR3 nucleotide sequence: TGTGCCAGCAGCTTAGATGGCCGGCTCTACAATGAGCAGTTCTTC.